This record covers a single T cell receptor beta chain. TCRdb recomputed calls from the 5' RACE reads with MiXCR, one row per CDR3 protein. The table records a few hundred thousand distinct CDR3 sequences, around 9.3% of them present only once. The data derive from a study of T cells after yellow fever vaccination. With 3 bases removed from V and 5 bases from J, the gap between germline ends came to 14 bases. The germline CDR1 and CDR2 sequences are MDHEN and SYDVKM. The CDR3 sequence is 15 residues long. This sample comprised CD4+ T cells sorted from PBMCs, obtained 5 days after the yellow fever booster vaccination. The chain employs TRBV28 and TRBJ2-4; D possibly matches TRBD1 or TRBD2 (6 bases each). The sequence derives from a man aged 18 to 35 who received the YFV17D yellow fever vaccine. The CDR3 DNA sequence: TGTGCCAGCAGTTTCGGGGGAACAGGGCAAAACATTCAGTACTTC. It codes for CASSFGGTGQNIQYF.